The 6 T cell receptor beta chains presented below share a single source sample, sequenced in a study of blood T cell repertoires in COVID-19. Using immunoSEQ multiplex PCR, the repertoire was profiled, and TCRdb retains in-frame clones only, with some absent. The data show around 200,000 clones, 75% to 90% seen once. Sequencing was performed on peripheral blood. Source of these receptors: a man in his 60s with acute or convalescent COVID-19.

In this sample, this clone turned up once. This rearrangement joins TRBV7-9 to TRBJ2-3; 10 nucleotides match TRBD2. The CDR3 contains 19 residues. The ends lost 0 bases at V and 1 base at J; junction bases unmatched: 10. Germline V gives CDR1 SEHNR, CDR2 FQNEAQ (reference sequence). CDR3 region: CASSLAFPRTSGRTDTQYF. The CDR3, as DNA: TGTGCCAGCAGCTTAGCCTTTCCCCGGACTAGCGGACGCACAGATACGCAGTATTTT. Supplemented by reference TRBV7-9 and TRBJ2-3, the full variable domain reads DTGVSQNPRHKITKRGQNVTFRCDPISEHNRLYWYRQTLGQGPEFLTYFQNEAQLEKSRLLSDRFSAERPKGSFSTLEIQRTEQGDSAMYLCASSLAFPRTSGRTDTQYFGPGTRLTVL.

V and J are TRBV27 and TRBJ2-7; D is ambiguous. This CDR3 spans 11 amino acids. Trimming took off 8 bases at V and 6 bases at J, with 11 bases between the two ends. Germline CDR1 reads MNHEY; CDR2 reads SMNVEV (reference sequence). DNA for the CDR3: TGTGCCAGCGACATCTTGGGCGAGCAGTACTTC. It translates to CASDILGEQYF.

The V call is TRBV28, the J call TRBJ2-7; 8 nucleotides match TRBD1. The junction had 17 bases not matched to a gene; V was cut back by 3 bases and J by 7 bases. The CDR3 extends over 17 amino acids. Germline V gene data show CDR1 as MDHEN and CDR2 as SYDVKM. CDR3 nucleotide sequence: TGTGCCAGCAGTTTTGGGACAGCTCAGGGGGCTACTCGTGAGCAGTACTTC. It encodes CASSFGTAQGATREQYF. Together with reference TRBV28 and TRBJ2-7, the CDR3 gives the full variable domain: DVKVTQSSRYLVKRTGEKVFLECVQDMDHENMFWYRQDPGLGLRLIYFSYDVKMKEKGDIPEGYSVSREKKERFSLILESASTNQTSMYLCASSFGTAQGATREQYFGPGTRLTVT.

The genes are TRBV7-2 and TRBJ2-7, with a possible D match to TRBD2 (6 bases). Deletions cut 1 base from V and 6 bases from J, with 10 bases between. Germline values: CDR1 SGHTA, CDR2 FQGNSA. The CDR3 runs 13 residues. The CDR3 reads CASSLGLVGEQYF. CDR3 DNA: TGTGCCAGCAGCTTAGGACTAGTGGGCGAGCAGTACTTC.

The chain joins TRBV6-4 to TRBJ1-6; no clear D gene. V was cut by 3 bases and J by 6 bases, with 6 bases left in between. The CDR3 covers 13 residues. In germline, CDR1 is MRHNA, CDR2 SNTAGT. The CDR3 spells CASSDNINSPLHF. The CDR3, as DNA: TGTGCCAGCAGTGATAACATTAATTCACCCCTCCACTTT.

The chain links TRBV3-1 (or the pseudogene TRBV3-2) to TRBJ1-1, with 7 bases identical to TRBD1. The CDR3 loop spans 18 amino acids. Trimming took 4 bases from V and 1 from J; bases not matched to a gene: 15. CDR1 LGHDT and CDR2 YNNKEL come from the germline V gene (reference sequence). The CDR3 spells CASSRSPTGALWNTEAFF. CDR3 in DNA: TGTGCCAGCAGCCGATCCCCCACAGGGGCCTTATGGAACACTGAAGCTTTCTTT.